Shown below are 26 T cell receptor beta chains from a single sample sequenced in a study of CD8 T cells in Susac syndrome. When the RNA was reverse transcribed, random hexamers were used with an input of roughly 0.5 to 1 ug. TCRdb itself ran the immunoSEQ multiplex PCR reads through MiXCR, one entry per CDR3 protein. The sample holds approximately 170,000 distinct CDR3 sequences, about 90% seen once. Source material: CD4+ T cells from PBMCs. The receptors were sampled from a human donor in good health.

The gene calls are TRBV7-2 and TRBJ1-2, with 8 bases fitting TRBD1. After removal of 5 bases from V and 4 bases from J, the junction contained 3 bases not matched to a gene. This CDR3 contains 13 residues. Looked up from germline, CDR1 is SGHTA and CDR2 is FQGNSA. The CDR3 is CASSHGQGYGYTF. CDR3 coding DNA: TGTGCCAGCAGCCACGGACAGGGCTATGGCTACACCTTC.

This chain joins TRBV5-6 and TRBJ1-1; D is unresolved. V was cut by 1 base and J by 5 bases, with 9 bases left in between. The CDR3 is made up of 13 amino acids. Germline CDR1 reads SGHDT; CDR2 reads YYEEEE. Here the CDR3 reads CASSLRGRTEAFF. The CDR3 DNA reads as TGTGCCAGCAGCTTGAGAGGGCGAACTGAAGCTTTCTTT.

The J gene is TRBJ1-6, the V gene TRBV7-2, with TRBD1 matching over 9 bases. CDR1 and CDR2 from the germline V gene are SGHTA and FQGNSA. J lost 6 bases, V lost 1 base, and 10 bases had no gene match. This CDR3 contains 18 residues. This CDR3 reads CASSLVAAGTGSNSPLHF. The CDR3 DNA follows: TGTGCCAGCAGCTTAGTTGCGGCCGGGACAGGGAGTAATTCACCCCTCCACTTT.

The chain recombines TRBV30 with TRBJ2-1; weak D call: TRBD2 (5 bases). The V end lost 3 bases, the J end lost 7 bases, and 16 bases lay between the germline ends. The length of the CDR3 is 14 residues. Germline CDR1 and CDR2: GTSNPN and SVGIG (reference sequence). CDR3 in amino acids: CAWRNRGPRNEQFF. Written as DNA, the CDR3 is TGTGCCTGGAGGAACCGAGGGCCGAGGAATGAGCAGTTCTTC.

This clonotype was observed a handful of times. V is TRBV5-1 and J is TRBJ2-1; no reliable D call. Germline assignment: CDR1 SGHRS and CDR2 YFSETQ. This CDR3 contains 14 residues. Trimming shortened V by 0 bases and J by 2 bases, and 6 bases separated the two germline ends. CDR3 coding DNA: TGCGCCAGCAGCTTGGTCGCACCCTACAATGAGCAGTTCTTC. It yields the protein CASSLVAPYNEQFF.

This rearrangement joins TRBV18 to TRBJ2-7, with TRBD1 matching 7 bases. V gave up 3 bases and J gave up 0 bases; unmatched junction bases: 5. Germline assignment: CDR1 KGHSH and CDR2 LQKENI. The CDR3 has 15 amino acids. In DNA form, the CDR3 reads TGTGCCAGCTCACCCCTCGGGACAGTCTCCTACGAGCAGTACTTC. This gives the protein CASSPLGTVSYEQYF.

The chain is built from TRBV7-2 and TRBJ1-1; the D is unclear. This CDR3 region has 15 residues. Trimming took off 4 bases at V and 0 bases at J, with 12 bases between the two ends. CDR1 is SGHTA, CDR2 FQGNSA, per germline. The CDR3 bases are TGTGCCAGCAGCTGGGCGAGTATTATGAACACTGAAGCTTTCTTT. It translates to CASSWASIMNTEAFF.

The gene calls are TRBV27 and TRBJ2-2, with TRBD2 identical over 8 bases. Germline V gene sequence: CDR1 MNHEY, CDR2 SMNVEV (reference sequence). V lost 2 bases and J lost 7; bases outside the gene matches: 6. The length of the CDR3 is 15 residues. CDR3 in amino acids: CASSLQAGVNGELFF. The CDR3 DNA is TGTGCCAGCAGTTTACAAGCGGGAGTGAACGGGGAGCTGTTTTTT.

The chain uses TRBV6-6 and TRBJ2-6; D possibly corresponds to TRBD2 (5 bases). V lost 7 bases and J lost 0, with 10 bases in between. The CDR3 is 15 amino acids. Germline CDR1 MNHNY, CDR2 SVGAGI (reference sequence). The CDR3, as DNA: TGTGCCAGCACCTCTCGGGACTCTGGGGCCAACGTCCTGACTTTC. Protein: CASTSRDSGANVLTF.

The rearrangement links TRBV5-1 to TRBJ2-5, with 7 bases lining up with TRBD2. V lost 0 bases, J lost 0 bases, and 11 bases stayed unmatched. This CDR3 region has 18 residues. From germline, CDR1 is SGHRS and CDR2 YFSETQ. The CDR3, as DNA: TGCGCCAGCAGCTTGGGTCGACGGGAGGCCAAGTACCAAGAGACCCAGTACTTC. Protein: CASSLGRREAKYQETQYF.

V gene TRBV20-1 combines with J gene TRBJ2-5, with D possibly TRBD1 on 6 matching bases. V lost 6 bases and J 5 bases, leaving 13 bases between the germline ends. CDR1 is DFQATT and CDR2 is SNEGSKA in the germline V gene (reference sequence). This CDR3 comprises 12 residues. The CDR3 sequence: CSAYRDVETQYF. The CDR3 DNA reads as TGCAGTGCGTACAGGGATGTGGAGACCCAGTACTTC.

This chain connects TRBV4-3 to TRBJ2-7, with a tentative D call TRBD1 (5 bases). Trimming removed 0 bases at V and 2 bases at J, with 14 bases between. Germline-derived CDR1 and CDR2 are LGHNA and YSLEER. This CDR3 has 16 residues. CDR3 protein: CASSQDWGSRPYEQYF. The CDR3 DNA follows: TGCGCCAGCAGCCAAGATTGGGGCTCCCGGCCCTACGAGCAGTACTTC.

The gene calls are TRBV29-1 and TRBJ2-7, with a possible D match to TRBD1 (6 bases). There are 13 residues in the CDR3. Germline V gives CDR1 SQVTM, CDR2 ANQGSEA. Trimming pared 5 bases from V and 3 bases from J, leaving 14 bases between. The CDR3 DNA reads as TGCAGCGTTACAGACAGGTTAGACTACGAGCAGTACTTC. Residues: CSVTDRLDYEQYF.

This chain links TRBV2 with TRBJ2-7; 9 nucleotides align to TRBD2. The CDR3 totals 15 residues. Trimming removed 5 bases from V and 5 bases from J; junction bases left unmatched: 10. The germline CDR1 and CDR2 sequences are SNHLY and FYNNEI. In DNA form, the CDR3 reads TGTGCCAGCAGTATCGACAGCGGGAGGTACAACGAGCAGTACTTC. Amino acids: CASSIDSGRYNEQYF.

For this clonotype: Relative to the germline gene, one junction end is altered; a read error may explain this. V is TRBV10-3 and J is TRBJ2-4; possible D gene TRBD1, 6 bases. The CDR3 covers 11 residues. Germline loops: CDR1 ENHRY, CDR2 SYGVKD. The CDR3 DNA reads TGTGCCATCAGTGAAGGACAGAAAATTAACTTC. Its translation: CAISEGQKINF.

In this sample, this clonotype turned up once. The rearrangement uses TRBV18 and TRBJ2-7; D is ambiguous. The V and J ends lost 0 bases and 6 bases respectively, with 12 bases between them. This CDR3 has 14 residues. Germline V gives CDR1 KGHSH, CDR2 LQKENI. The CDR3 region is CASSPPRTEAEQYF. The CDR3 nucleotides read TGTGCCAGCTCACCACCGAGGACCGAGGCCGAGCAGTACTTC.

This chain uses TRBV6-6 with TRBJ2-3; TRBD1 aligns across 8 bases. Germline loops: CDR1 MNHNY, CDR2 SVGAGI (reference sequence). Unmatched junction bases numbered 3, after V lost 2 bases and J lost 2 bases. This CDR3 region has 15 residues. As DNA, the CDR3 is TGTGCCAGCAGTTACCCGGACAGGGCCACAGATACGCAGTATTTT. This gives the protein CASSYPDRATDTQYF.

The chain uses TRBV2 and TRBJ2-5; 8 nucleotides match TRBD1. With V trimmed by 10 bases and J by 4 bases, 11 bases remained unmatched. The CDR3 length is 14 residues. Per germline, CDR1 SNHLY and CDR2 FYNNEI. The CDR3 DNA reads TGTGCCACCTCAATCCAGGGGGCTTTAGAGACCCAGTACTTC. The encoded protein is CATSIQGALETQYF. Based on the CDR3 plus reference TRBV2 and TRBJ2-5, the full variable domain is EPEVTQTPSHQVTQMGQEVILRCVPISNHLYFYWYRQILGQKVEFLVSFYNNEISEKSEIFDDQFSVERPDGSNFTLKIRSTKLEDSAMYFCATSIQGALETQYFGPGTRLLVL.

The DNA for the CDR3 is TGTGCCATCAGTGATGGGGGCCGGGACACTGAAGCTTTCTTT. This gives the protein CAISDGGRDTEAFF. This chain joins TRBV10-3 and TRBJ1-1, with TRBD1 as a possible D gene (6 bases). Trimming cost V 3 bases and J 3 bases, with 11 bases left between them. The CDR3 has 14 amino acids. Germline V gene data show CDR1 as ENHRY and CDR2 as SYGVKD.

This clonotype was seen once. The chain combines TRBV5-1 with TRBJ1-2; D unresolved. The CDR3 is made up of 16 amino acids. The V and J ends lost 1 base and 2 bases respectively, with 15 bases between them. Germline loops: CDR1 SGHRS, CDR2 YFSETQ. This CDR3 reads CASSLSLGYSNYGYTF. Written as DNA, the CDR3 is TGCGCCAGCAGCTTGTCCCTAGGGTACTCCAACTATGGCTACACCTTC.

The chain recombines TRBV23-1 with TRBJ1-6; no definite D call. TRBV23-1 has ORF status, its function being uncertain. This CDR3 is 16 amino acids long. Trimming removed 0 bases from V and 10 bases from J, with 16 bases in between. The chain's CDR3 is CASSQSRLGLFSPLHF. The CDR3 DNA follows: TGCGCCAGCAGTCAATCGCGGTTAGGATTATTCTCACCCCTCCACTTT.

The V call is TRBV29-1, the J call TRBJ1-3; 7 positions agree with TRBD1. The CDR3 length is 14 residues. The V segment lost 4 bases and the J segment 2 bases; nucleotides outside the gene matches: 5. The germline CDR1 and CDR2 sequences are SQVTM and ANQGSEA. The CDR3 here is CSVAQGQTGNTIYF. Written as DNA, the CDR3 is TGCAGCGTTGCACAGGGGCAAACTGGAAACACCATATATTTT.

The genes are TRBV3-1 and TRBJ2-2; D is undetermined. This CDR3 is built from 14 residues. Germline V CDR1 and CDR2: LGHDT, YNNKEL (reference sequence). The V end lost 1 base, the J end lost 5 bases, and 8 bases lay between the germline ends. In DNA, the CDR3 is TGTGCCAGCAGCCAAGTAGGTGGAACCGGGGAGCTGTTTTTT. It encodes CASSQVGGTGELFF.

The genes are TRBV7-2 and TRBJ2-7; D call uncertain. Germline CDR1 is SGHTA and CDR2 is FQGNSA. The CDR3 consists of 13 residues. V lost 4 bases and J lost 1, with 8 bases in between. Written as DNA, the CDR3 is TGTGCCAGCAGCTCGGCGTATTCCTACGAGCAGTACTTC. It codes for CASSSAYSYEQYF.

The chain couples TRBV28 to TRBJ2-7; TRBD1 matches 10 bases. Looked up from germline, CDR1 is MDHEN and CDR2 is SYDVKM. V trimming: 3 bases; J trimming: 0 bases; junction bases outside the gene matches: 2. CDR3 length: 15 residues. The CDR3 region is CASSFWTGGSYEQYF. The CDR3, as DNA: TGTGCCAGCAGTTTCTGGACAGGGGGCTCCTACGAGCAGTACTTC.

The rearrangement joins TRBV7-3 to TRBJ2-2; D is ambiguous. The CDR3 length is 16 residues. The V end was cut by 0 bases, the J end by 0 bases, with 8 bases between. Germline V CDR1 and CDR2: SGHTA, FQGTGA. CDR3 residues: CASSLTAPANTGELFF. In DNA, the CDR3 is TGTGCCAGCAGCTTAACGGCGCCCGCGAACACCGGGGAGCTGTTTTTT. Based on the CDR3 plus reference TRBV7-3 and TRBJ2-2, the full variable domain is GAGVSQTPSNKVTEKGKYVELRCDPISGHTALYWYRQSLGQGPEFLIYFQGTGAADDSGLPNDRFFAVRPEGSVSTLKIQRTERGDSAVYLCASSLTAPANTGELFFGEGSRLTVL.